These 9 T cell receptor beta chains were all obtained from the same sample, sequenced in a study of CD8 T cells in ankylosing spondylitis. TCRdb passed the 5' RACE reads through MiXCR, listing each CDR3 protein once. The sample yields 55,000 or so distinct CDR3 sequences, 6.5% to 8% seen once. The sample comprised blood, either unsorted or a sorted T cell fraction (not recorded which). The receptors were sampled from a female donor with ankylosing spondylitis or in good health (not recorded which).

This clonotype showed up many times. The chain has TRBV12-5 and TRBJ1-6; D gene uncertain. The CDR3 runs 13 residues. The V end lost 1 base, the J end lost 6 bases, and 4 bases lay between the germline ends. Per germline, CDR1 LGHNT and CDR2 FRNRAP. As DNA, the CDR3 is TGTGCTAGTGGTTTGGACACTAATTCACCCCTCCACTTT. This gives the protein CASGLDTNSPLHF.

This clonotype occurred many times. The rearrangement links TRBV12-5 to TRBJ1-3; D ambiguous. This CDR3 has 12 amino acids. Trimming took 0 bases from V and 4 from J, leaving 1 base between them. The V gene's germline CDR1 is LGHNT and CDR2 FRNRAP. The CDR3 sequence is CASGLVGNTIYF. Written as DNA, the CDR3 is TGTGCTAGTGGTTTGGTCGGAAACACCATATATTTT. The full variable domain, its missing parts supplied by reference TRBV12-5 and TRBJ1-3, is DARVTQTPRHKVTEMGQEVTMRCQPILGHNTVFWYRQTMMQGLELLAYFRNRAPLDDSGMPKDRFSAEMPDATLATLKIQPSEPRDSAVYFCASGLVGNTIYFGEGSWLTVV.

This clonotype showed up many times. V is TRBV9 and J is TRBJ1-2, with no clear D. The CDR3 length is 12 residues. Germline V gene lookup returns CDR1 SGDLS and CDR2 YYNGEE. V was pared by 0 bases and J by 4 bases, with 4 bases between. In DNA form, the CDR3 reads TGTGCCAGCAGCGTAGACTTCTATGGCTACACCTTC. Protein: CASSVDFYGYTF.

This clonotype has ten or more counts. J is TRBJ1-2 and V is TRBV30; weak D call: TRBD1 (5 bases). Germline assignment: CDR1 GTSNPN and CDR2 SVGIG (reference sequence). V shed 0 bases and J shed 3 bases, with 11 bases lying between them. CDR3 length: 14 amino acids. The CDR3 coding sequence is TGTGCCTGGAGTGTACCGGGCAGGGACTATGGCTACACCTTC. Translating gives CAWSVPGRDYGYTF.

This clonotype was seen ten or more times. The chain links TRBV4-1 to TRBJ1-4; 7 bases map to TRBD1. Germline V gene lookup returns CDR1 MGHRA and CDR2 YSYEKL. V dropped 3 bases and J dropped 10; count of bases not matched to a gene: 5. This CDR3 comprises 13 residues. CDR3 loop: CASSQDRDRKLFF. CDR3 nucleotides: TGCGCCAGCAGCCAGGATAGGGACAGAAAACTGTTTTTT.

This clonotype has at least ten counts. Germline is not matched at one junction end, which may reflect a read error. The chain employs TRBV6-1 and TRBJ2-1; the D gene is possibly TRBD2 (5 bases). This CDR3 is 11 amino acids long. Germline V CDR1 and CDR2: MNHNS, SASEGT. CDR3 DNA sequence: TGTGCCAGCAGTACGAGCGGACGCGTGCTCTTC. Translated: CASSTSGRVLF.

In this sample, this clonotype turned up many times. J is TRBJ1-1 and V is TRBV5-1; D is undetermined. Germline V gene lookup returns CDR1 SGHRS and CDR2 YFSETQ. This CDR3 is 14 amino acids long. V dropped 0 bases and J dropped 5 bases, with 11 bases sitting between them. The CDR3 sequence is CASSLDGFLTEAFF. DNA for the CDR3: TGCGCCAGCAGCTTGGATGGGTTTTTAACTGAAGCTTTCTTT.

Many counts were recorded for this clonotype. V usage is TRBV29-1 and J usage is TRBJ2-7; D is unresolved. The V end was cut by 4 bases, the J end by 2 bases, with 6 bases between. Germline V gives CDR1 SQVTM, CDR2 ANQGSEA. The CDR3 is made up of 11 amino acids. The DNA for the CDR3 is TGCAGCGTTGGTGAAACCTACGAGCAGTACTTC. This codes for CSVGETYEQYF.

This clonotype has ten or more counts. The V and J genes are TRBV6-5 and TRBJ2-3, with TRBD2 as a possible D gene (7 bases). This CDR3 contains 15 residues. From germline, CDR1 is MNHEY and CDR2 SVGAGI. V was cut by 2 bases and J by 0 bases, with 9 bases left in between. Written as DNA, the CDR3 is TGTGCCAGCAGTTACAGGGGGGGAAGCACAGATACGCAGTATTTT. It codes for CASSYRGGSTDTQYF.